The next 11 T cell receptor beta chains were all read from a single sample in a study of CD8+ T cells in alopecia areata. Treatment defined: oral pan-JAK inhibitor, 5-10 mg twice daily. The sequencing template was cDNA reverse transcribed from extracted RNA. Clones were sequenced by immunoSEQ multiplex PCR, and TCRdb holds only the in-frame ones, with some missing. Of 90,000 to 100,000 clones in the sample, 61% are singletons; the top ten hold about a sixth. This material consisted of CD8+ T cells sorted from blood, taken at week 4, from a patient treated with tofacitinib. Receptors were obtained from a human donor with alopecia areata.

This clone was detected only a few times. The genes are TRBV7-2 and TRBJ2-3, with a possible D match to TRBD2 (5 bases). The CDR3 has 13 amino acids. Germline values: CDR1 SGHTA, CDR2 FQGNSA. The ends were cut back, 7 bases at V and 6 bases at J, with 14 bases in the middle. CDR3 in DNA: TGTGCCAGCACCTCACCCCCGGGGGATACGCAGTATTTT. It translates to CASTSPPGDTQYF.

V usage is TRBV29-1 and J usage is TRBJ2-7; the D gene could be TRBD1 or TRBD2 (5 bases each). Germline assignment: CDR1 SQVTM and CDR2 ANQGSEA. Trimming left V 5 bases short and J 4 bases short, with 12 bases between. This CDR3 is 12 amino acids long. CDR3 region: CSVSDGGYEQYF. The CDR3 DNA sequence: TGCAGCGTTAGTGATGGGGGTTACGAGCAGTACTTC.

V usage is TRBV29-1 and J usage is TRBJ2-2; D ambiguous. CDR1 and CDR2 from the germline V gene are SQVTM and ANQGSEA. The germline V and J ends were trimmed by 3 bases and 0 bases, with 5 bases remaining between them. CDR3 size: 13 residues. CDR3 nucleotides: TGCAGCGTTGAGCATTCGAACACCGGGGAGCTGTTTTTT. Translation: CSVEHSNTGELFF.

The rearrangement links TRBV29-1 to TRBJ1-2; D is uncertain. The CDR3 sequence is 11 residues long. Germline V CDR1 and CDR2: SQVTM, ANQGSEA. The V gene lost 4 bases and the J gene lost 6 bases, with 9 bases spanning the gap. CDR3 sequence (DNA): TGCAGCGTTGTTGTCCTGGATGGCTACACCTTC. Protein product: CSVVVLDGYTF.

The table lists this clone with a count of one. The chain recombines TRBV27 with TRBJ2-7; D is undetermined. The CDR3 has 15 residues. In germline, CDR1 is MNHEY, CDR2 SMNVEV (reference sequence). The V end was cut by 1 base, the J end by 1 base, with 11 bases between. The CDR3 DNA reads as TGTGCCAGCAGTTTATACCCACAGATATCCTACGAGCAGTACTTC. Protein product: CASSLYPQISYEQYF.

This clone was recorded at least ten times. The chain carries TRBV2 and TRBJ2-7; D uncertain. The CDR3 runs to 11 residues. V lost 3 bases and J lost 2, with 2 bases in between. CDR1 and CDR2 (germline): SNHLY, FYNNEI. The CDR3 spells CASSDTYEQYF. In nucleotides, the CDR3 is TGTGCCAGCAGTGACACCTACGAGCAGTACTTC. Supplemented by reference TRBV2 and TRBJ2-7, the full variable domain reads EPEVTQTPSHQVTQMGQEVILRCVPISNHLYFYWYRQILGQKVEFLVSFYNNEISEKSEIFDDQFSVERPDGSNFTLKIRSTKLEDSAMYFCASSDTYEQYFGPGTRLTVT.

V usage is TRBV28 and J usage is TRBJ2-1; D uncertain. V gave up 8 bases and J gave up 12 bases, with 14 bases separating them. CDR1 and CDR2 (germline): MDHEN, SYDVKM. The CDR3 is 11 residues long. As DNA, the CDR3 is TGTGCCAGCGGGCAGGCTAAAGGGCAGTTCTTC. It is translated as CASGQAKGQFF.

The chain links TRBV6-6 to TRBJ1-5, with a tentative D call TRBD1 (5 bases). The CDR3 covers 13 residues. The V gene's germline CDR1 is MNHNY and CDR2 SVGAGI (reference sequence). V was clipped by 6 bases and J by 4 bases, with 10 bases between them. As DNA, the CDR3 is TGTGCCAGCAGCCTACCAGGGAATCAGCCCCAGCATTTT. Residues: CASSLPGNQPQHF.

As DNA, the CDR3 is TGTGCTAGTGCCTCGGGGGACTATCAAGAGACCCAGTACTTC. Translating it yields CASASGDYQETQYF. The chain joins TRBV12-5 to TRBJ2-5; 7 bases are shared with TRBD2. The CDR3 extends over 14 amino acids. V lost 7 bases to trimming and J lost 2 bases; unmatched junction nucleotides: 7. Per the germline V gene, CDR1 is LGHNT and CDR2 is FRNRAP. The full variable domain, with the rest looked up from reference TRBV12-5 and TRBJ2-5, is DARVTQTPRHKVTEMGQEVTMRCQPILGHNTVFWYRQTMMQGLELLAYFRNRAPLDDSGMPKDRFSAEMPDATLATLKIQPSEPRDSAVYFCASASGDYQETQYFGPGTRLLVL.

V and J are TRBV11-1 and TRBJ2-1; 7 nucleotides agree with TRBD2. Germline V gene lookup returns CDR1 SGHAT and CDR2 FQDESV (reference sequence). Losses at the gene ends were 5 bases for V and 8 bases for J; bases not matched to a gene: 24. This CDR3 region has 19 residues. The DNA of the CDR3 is TGTGCCAGCAGCCCGTCCCGGGGAGCGGGATTAGGAGTGCTGGATGAGCAGTTCTTC. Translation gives CASSPSRGAGLGVLDEQFF.

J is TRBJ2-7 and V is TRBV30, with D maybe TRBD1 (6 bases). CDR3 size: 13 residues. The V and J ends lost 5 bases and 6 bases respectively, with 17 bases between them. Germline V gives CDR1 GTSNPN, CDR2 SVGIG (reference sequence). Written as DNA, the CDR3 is TGTGCCTGGGAAGGACAGCGGACCTTCGAGCAGTACTTC. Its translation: CAWEGQRTFEQYF.